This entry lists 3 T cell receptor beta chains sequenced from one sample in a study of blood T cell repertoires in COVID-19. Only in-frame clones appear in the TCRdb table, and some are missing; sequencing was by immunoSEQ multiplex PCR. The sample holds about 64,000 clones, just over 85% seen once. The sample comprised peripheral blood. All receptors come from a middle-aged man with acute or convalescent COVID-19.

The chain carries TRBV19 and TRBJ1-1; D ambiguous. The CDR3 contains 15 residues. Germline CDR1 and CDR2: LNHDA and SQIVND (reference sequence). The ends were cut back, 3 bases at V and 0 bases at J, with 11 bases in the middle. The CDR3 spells CASSMQLAMNTEAFF. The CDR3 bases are TGTGCCAGTAGTATGCAGCTAGCAATGAACACTGAAGCTTTCTTT.

This chain's CDR3 is CASIPGQGRTEAFF. The CDR3 bases are TGTGCCAGTATCCCGGGACAGGGTCGAACTGAAGCTTTCTTT. The chain carries TRBV19 and TRBJ1-1; 9 bases are shared with TRBD1. Germline CDR1 reads LNHDA; CDR2 reads SQIVND (reference sequence). This CDR3 has 14 amino acids. Trimming at V came to 7 bases and at J to 5 bases, leaving 8 bases not matched to a gene.

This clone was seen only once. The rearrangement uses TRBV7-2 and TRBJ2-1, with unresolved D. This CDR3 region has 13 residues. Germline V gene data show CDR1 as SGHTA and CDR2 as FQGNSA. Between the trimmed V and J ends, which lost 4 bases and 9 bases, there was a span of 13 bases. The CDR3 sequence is CASSSTSVGEQFF. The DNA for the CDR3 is TGTGCCAGCAGCTCAACCTCCGTCGGTGAGCAGTTCTTC.